This TCR beta chain was obtained from a study of blood T cell repertoires in COVID-19. Across the whole study: Samples of COVID-19 (acute and convalescent) were obtained from the United States, Italy and Spain. The analysed material was cDNA or gDNA that came from T cells, B-cell-depleted T cells, or PBMCs.

The CDR3 has 14 residues. The germline CDR1 and CDR2 sequences are GTSNPN and SVGIG (reference sequence). V was cut by 4 bases and J by 0 bases, with 9 bases left in between. Per the authors' pipeline: Counts of nucleated cells, estimated from reference gene primer amplification, were obtained. Some clones are missing from TCRdb's copy, which holds only in-frame ones; the method was immunoSEQ multiplex PCR. That table supplies the V and J calls and clone size; D and trimming were determined from the DNA. The repertoire includes tens of thousands of clones, about 85% of them detected once, and under 15% sits in the top ten.

The J gene is TRBJ1-4, the V gene TRBV30; no clear D gene. This receptor was identified in a human donor in a cohort sampled during active COVID-19. Sequenced material: peripheral blood. The chain's CDR3 is CAWKAAATNEKLFF. CDR3 DNA sequence: TGTGCCTGGAAAGCGGCCGCAACTAATGAAAAACTGTTTTTT.